This TCR beta chain emerged from a study of cytomegalovirus exposure and HLA in healthy donors. General study points: Researchers counted roughly 150 TCR beta chains as cytomegalovirus-associated.

PCR involved 60 Vbeta and 13 Jbeta primers. This table comes from immunoSEQ multiplex PCR, and its TCRdb copy is limited to in-frame clones, with some not included. The sample table sets out around 140,000 clones. Germline CDR1 SGHDT, CDR2 YYEEEE. This CDR3 region has 15 residues. V was pared by 2 bases and J by 7 bases, with 19 bases between. Regarding this clone: The target antigen is unknown.

This receptor was obtained from a woman aged 40-49 years in good health and CMV-seronegative. Sequenced sample: PBMCs. V gene TRBV5-6 combines with J gene TRBJ2-7; possible D gene TRBD1, 6 bases. Written as DNA, the CDR3 is TGTGCCAGCAGCTTTTACGGACAGCCACAATGGGAGCAGTACTTC. It specifies CASSFYGQPQWEQYF.